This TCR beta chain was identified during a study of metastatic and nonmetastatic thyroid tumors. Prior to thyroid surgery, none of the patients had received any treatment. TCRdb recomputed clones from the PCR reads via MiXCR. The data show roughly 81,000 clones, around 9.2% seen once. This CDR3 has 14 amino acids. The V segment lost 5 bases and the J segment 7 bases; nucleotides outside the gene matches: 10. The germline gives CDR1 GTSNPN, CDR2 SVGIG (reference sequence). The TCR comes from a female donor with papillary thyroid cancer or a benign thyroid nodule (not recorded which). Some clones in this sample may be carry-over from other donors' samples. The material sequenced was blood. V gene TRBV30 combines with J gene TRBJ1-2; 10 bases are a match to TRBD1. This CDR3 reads CAWGLGQGSVGYTF. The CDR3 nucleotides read TGTGCCTGGGGGCTGGGACAGGGGAGCGTTGGCTACACCTTC.